The clone carrying this T cell receptor (beta chain) was recorded a few times. This sample is part of a study of T-cell memory formation after mild COVID-19. Constant-segment primers and 5'RACE yielded cDNA libraries for TCR alpha and TCR beta, each carrying sample barcodes and UMIs. One entry per CDR3 protein results from TCRdb running MiXCR on the 5' RACE reads. The sample has fewer than 200,000 distinct CDR3 sequences, approximately 17% seen once. CDR1 SQVTM and CDR2 ANQGSEA come from the germline V gene. The CDR3 sequence is 12 residues long. V lost 4 bases, J lost 4 bases, and 10 bases lay in between.

Specimen: PBMCs or a T cell subset sorted from them (not recorded which). The receptor comes from a man younger than 35 who had mild COVID-19 (a few samples of this study predate the infection). Cell type and time point are not known. J is TRBJ1-2 and V is TRBV29-1; D is unclear. The CDR3 sequence: CSVGRRGYGYTF. In DNA, the CDR3 is TGCAGCGTTGGTCGACGGGGCTATGGCTACACCTTC. The entire variable domain, with the rest obtained from reference TRBV29-1 and TRBJ1-2, is as follows: SAVISQKPSRDICQRGTSLTIQCQVDSQVTMMFWYRQQPGQSLTLIATANQGSEATYESGFVIDKFPISRPNLTFSTLTVSNMSPEDSSIYLCSVGRRGYGYTFGSGTRLTVV.